The clone carrying this T cell receptor (beta chain) was counted only a few times. Its antigen is still unknown. This entry is derived from a study of T cell repertoires in cytomegalovirus infection. Looking at the study overall: Through public TCR beta signatures, both CMV infection and matching HLA type were indicated.

Overall study findings and caveats: The cumulative frequency of public TCR beta families identified carriers of CMV plus the relevant HLA.

Germline-derived CDR1 and CDR2 are DFQATT and SNEGSKA (reference sequence). The CDR3 length is 13 residues. J gave up 2 bases and V 4 bases, and 2 bases lay outside the gene matches. A single record per CDR3 protein comes from TCRdb applying MiXCR to the reads. This table has a few hundred thousand distinct CDR3 sequences, about a sixth appearing once. The clonotype originates from a human donor in good health (CMV status not recorded). Some clones in this sample may be carry-over from other donors' samples. Sequenced material: PBMCs. The chain is built from TRBV20-1 and TRBJ2-5; 9 bases match TRBD2. CDR3 protein: CSAMRGGQETQYF. The CDR3 coding sequence is TGCAGTGCTATGCGGGGGGGACAAGAGACCCAGTACTTC.